This TCR beta chain comes out of a study of CD8 T cells in ankylosing spondylitis. Details on this clonotype: Antigen: not known.

Points from the study as a whole: Some of these motif variants have turned up before, in reports on reactive arthritis synovial fluid and blood. Disease-linked clones proved CD8+ and comparatively uncommon in peripheral blood. Reportedly, disease-linked clones are significantly enriched in ankylosing spondylitis patients' matched synovial fluid.

The CDR3 is 15 residues long. The germline V and J ends were trimmed by 1 base and 4 bases, with 14 bases remaining between them. CDR1 SEHNR and CDR2 FQNEAQ come from the germline V gene (reference sequence). Making the TCR beta libraries involved quantitative 5'-RACE with molecular barcodes. One entry per CDR3 protein, called by TCRdb with MiXCR from the 5' RACE reads. The sample has 340,000 or so distinct CDR3 sequences, over 12% seen once; the top ten hold 1.1%. The sequenced material came from blood, either unsorted or a sorted T cell fraction (not recorded which). The gene calls are TRBV7-9 and TRBJ2-7; D is possibly TRBD2 (6 bases). The receptor comes from a male donor with ankylosing spondylitis or in good health (not recorded which). The CDR3 coding sequence is TGTGCCAGCAGCTTAGGCTACAATAGCGGATACGAGCAGTACTTC. The encoded protein is CASSLGYNSGYEQYF.